This T cell receptor (beta chain) stems from a study of regulatory T cells in long-lasting Graves disease. CDR3-region Arm-PCR and iRepertoire HTBI primers produced the TCR beta libraries. MiXCR, run by TCRdb on the multiplex PCR reads, gives a single entry per CDR3 protein. The data contain some 370,000 distinct CDR3 sequences, about 23% of them singletons. Trimming stripped 3 bases from V and 5 bases from J, with 7 bases between. In germline, CDR1 is SGHTA, CDR2 FQGNSA. The CDR3 runs to 12 residues. Overall study results and limits: Persistent Graves' patients showed less TCR diversity than newly diagnosed ones.

Stated time point: persistent/refractory GD, antithyroid drugs over 5 years with positive TRAb. Making the TCR library involved RNA that had been extracted from PBMCs. In Xi'an, China, an endocrinology department was the source of patients. Concerning this clonotype itself: Its antigen is not known.

The V call is TRBV7-2, the J call TRBJ1-1; D is ambiguous. This receptor was identified in a middle-aged woman with Graves disease. Specimen: peripheral blood mononuclear cells (PBMCs), collected when the disease was refractory, from a patient treated with antithyroid drugs. The CDR3 loop is CASSFVRTEAFF. In nucleotides, the CDR3 is TGTGCCAGCAGCTTTGTACGGACTGAAGCTTTCTTT.